These T cell receptor beta chains were read from a single sample in a study of shared clonotypes between healthy human individuals. The assay was immunoSEQ multiplex PCR, and TCRdb's table has in-frame clones only and misses some. The table includes roughly 2.1 million clones, around 93% detected once. The sequencing sample was made of naive CD8+ T cells from PBMCs. The source is a man in his late teens or twenties in good health. Some clones in this sample may be carry-over from other donors' samples. Both conserved end residues are part of each CDR3. D genes are given only for firm matches. Expanded clones get a size class; other rows say once, few or many, or leave the size out.

NA | NA | TRBJ2-7 | TRBV15 | TGTGCCACCAGACCTGACACAGCCTACGAGCAGTACTTC | CATRPDTAYEQYF
NA | TRBD2 | TRBJ2-3 | TRBV28 | TGTGCCAGCAGGCTGGGCCTAGCGGGAGTGTTGGATACGCAGTATTTT | CASRLGLAGVLDTQYF
NA | NA | TRBJ2-6 | TRBV27 | TGTGCCAGCAGTTTGGGCTGGGGAGGCGGGGCCAACGTCCTGACTTTC | CASSLGWGGGANVLTF
NA | NA | TRBJ2-7 | TRBV28 | TGTGCCAGTCAGTTACGGGGGGCCCCCTACGAGCAGTACTTC | CASQLRGAPYEQYF
NA | TRBD2 | TRBJ2-7 | TRBV27 | TGTGCCAGCAGTGCGACTAGCGCCGCGCCCTCCTACGAGCAGTACTTC | CASSATSAAPSYEQYF
NA | NA | TRBJ2-4 | TRBV11-2 | TGTGCCAGCAGCCCCGTAAGGGAAGCCAAAAACATTCAGTACTTC | CASSPVREAKNIQYF
NA | TRBD1 | TRBJ1-2 | TRBV7-9 | TGTGCCAGCAGCTTAGCGCAGGGACAGTTCGGTTATGGCTACACCTTC | CASSLAQGQFGYGYTF
few | NA | TRBJ2-1 | TRBV30 | TGTGCCTGGAGTGTAGTCCTAGGTCATGAGCAGTTCTTC | CAWSVVLGHEQFF
NA | TRBD2 | TRBJ2-3 | TRBV11-2 | TGTGCCAGCAGCTTCCAGGAAAGCGGGAGGAACTCAGATACGCAGTATTTT | CASSFQESGRNSDTQYF
NA | TRBD2 | TRBJ2-7 | TRBV4-3 | TGCGCCAGCAGCCAAGATGGAGGCGGAGCGGGAGACTACGAGCAGTACTTC | CASSQDGGGAGDYEQYF
NA | NA | TRBJ2-5 | TRBV10-2 | TGCGCCAGTTCCTCATCAGGGTGGGGAGAGACCCAGTACTTC | CASSSSGWGETQYF
NA | TRBD1 | TRBJ2-7 | TRBV10-3 | TGTGCCATCAGTGGGGGAGACAGGGTCTCCTACGAGCAGTACTTC | CAISGGDRVSYEQYF
NA | NA | TRBJ1-1 | TRBV4-3 | TGCGCCAGCAGCCAAGATCGGGGAGGGACGGGCACTGAAGCTTTCTTT | CASSQDRGGTGTEAFF
once | TRBD1 | TRBJ1-1 | TRBV5-1 | TGCGCCAGCAGCTTGGGGGGACAGGGATGGACTGAAGCTTTCTTT | CASSLGGQGWTEAFF
NA | NA | TRBJ1-4 | TRBV30 | TGTGCCTGGAGTAGGCTTTCTAATGAAAAACTGTTTTTT | CAWSRLSNEKLFF
NA | TRBD1 | TRBJ2-7 | TRBV28 | TGTGCCAGCAGCTCCCCCGGGACAGCCTACGAGCAGTACTTC | CASSSPGTAYEQYF
NA | TRBD2 | TRBJ2-7 | TRBV4-2 | TGTGCCAGCAGCCTTGGACTAGCGGGAGACGAGCAGTACTTC | CASSLGLAGDEQYF
NA | TRBD1 | TRBJ2-7 | TRBV11-2 | TGTGCCAGCAGCGGACCGGGACAGGGGAAGTACGAGCAGTACTTC | CASSGPGQGKYEQYF
NA | NA | TRBJ1-2 | TRBV7-8 | TGTGCCAGCAGCTTAGCAGTACTTTCTAACTATGGCTACACCTTC | CASSLAVLSNYGYTF
NA | NA | TRBJ2-3 | TRBV28 | TGTGCCAGCAGTCCCCGTTCAGATACGCAGTATTTT | CASSPRSDTQYF
NA | TRBD2 | TRBJ2-7 | TRBV4-3 | TGCGCCAGCAGCCAATCGCTAGCGGGAGGAGGAAACGAGCAGTACTTC | CASSQSLAGGGNEQYF
NA | NA | TRBJ1-3 | TRBV6-1 | TGTGCCAGCAGTGGTGGGGTTCTCTCTGGAAACACCATATATTTT | CASSGGVLSGNTIYF
NA | TRBD2 | TRBJ2-7 | TRBV27 | TGTGCCAGCAGTTTAGCGGGAGGGCCGAAAGAAGGGTACGAGCAGTACTTC | CASSLAGGPKEGYEQYF
NA | NA | TRBJ1-1 | TRBV11-2 | TGTGCCAGCAGTCGTGGGGCCAAAGCTTTCTTT | CASSRGAKAFF
NA | NA | TRBJ2-7 | TRBV7-3 | TGTGCCAGCAGCTTAAAACTAGCTGTAGTCTACGAGCAGTACTTC | CASSLKLAVVYEQYF
NA | NA | TRBJ2-6 | TRBV5-6 | TGTGCCAGCAGCCCCGTAGGCTCTGGGGCCAACGTCCTGACTTTC | CASSPVGSGANVLTF
once | NA | TRBJ2-5 | TRBV7-4 | TGTGCCAGCAGCTTAGCCGGGGCTGGGGAGACCCAGTACTTC | CASSLAGAGETQYF